This TCR beta chain was retrieved from a study of a mutant IDH1 vaccine in newly diagnosed glioma. CDR1 is GTSNPN and CDR2 is SVGIG in the germline V gene (reference sequence). The CDR3 loop spans 10 amino acids. V was pared by 2 bases and J by 10 bases, with 6 bases between. Time point described: week 47, end of study. Each dose delivered 300 ug of mutant IDH1 20-mer peptide subcutaneously with imiquimod. This table comes from immunoSEQ multiplex PCR, and its TCRdb copy is limited to in-frame clones, with some not included. The data contain around 50,000 clones, 65% to 85% of them seen just once; the ten biggest clones take up 3.5% to 5.5%. A note on this clone: Its target is not known.

The sequencing used PBMCs, collected from a glioma patient whose treatment included an IDH1 peptide vaccine. The V and J genes are TRBV30 and TRBJ2-1; D remains ambiguous. The sequence came from a woman under 40 with glioma. Some clones in this sample may be carry-over from other donors' samples. This CDR3 reads CAWSLGEQFF. CDR3 nucleotides: TGTGCCTGGAGTCTAGGCGAGCAGTTCTTC.